This TCR beta chain was identified in a study of OX40 agonist ivuxolimab in advanced cancers. The study's findings and limits: The CD4+ and CD8+ T cells in the blood had expanded clonally by week 6 at 0.1 to 3.0 mg/kg. On average, a greater number of expanded clones characterised CD8+ T cells relative to CD4+.

With regard to this clone: Its target is not known.

The CDR3 extends over 15 amino acids. Trimming at V came to 8 bases and at J to 0 bases, leaving 6 bases not matched to a gene. Germline lookup yields CDR1 MNHNY and CDR2 SVGAGI (reference sequence). Sequenced by immunoSEQ multiplex PCR; TCRdb stores in-frame clones only, minus some. This table holds around 69,000 clones, approximately 90% found once. Samples of blood were obtained at baseline, on cycle 4 day 1, and on cycle 7 day 1. This TCR came from an adult with an advanced solid tumor such as melanoma, head and neck, liver or kidney cancer. The V gene is TRBV6-6, the J gene TRBJ2-3, with 9 nucleotides matching TRBD2. The source was CD4+ or CD8+ T cells sorted from blood, collected in a trial of the OX40 agonist ivuxolimab. This chain's CDR3 is CASGRLAESTDTQYF. For the CDR3, the DNA is TGTGCCAGCGGAAGACTAGCGGAGAGCACAGATACGCAGTATTTT.